The 17 T cell receptor beta chains given below trace back to one sample, sequenced in a study of tumor and adjacent non-tumor tissue in lung cancer. Three rounds of nested PCR, following a modified ARM-PCR protocol, produced the TCRbeta library. TCRdb re-called the multiplex PCR reads through MiXCR, storing one row per CDR3 protein. Of 60,000 to 95,000 distinct CDR3 sequences listed, under 80% are singletons. No cell sorting was done before RNA was extracted from the tissue. The sequenced material came from lung tumor tissue. The origin of the receptors is a woman aged 50 to 65 with non-small cell lung cancer.

This clonotype occurred once. The conserved phenylalanine or tryptophan is not found at the CDR3 terminus, so this likely reflects a read error. The chain has TRBV29-1 and TRBJ1-5, with TRBD1 as a possible D gene (5 bases). From germline, CDR1 is SQVTM and CDR2 ANQGSEA. The CDR3 has 11 amino acids. Here the CDR3 DNA reads TGCAGTGTTGCTTGGGACGGACTCCAGCATTCT. Translating gives CSVAWDGLQHS.

Only a few counts were recorded for this clonotype. Mismatch with germline at one junction end may stem from a read error. J is TRBJ1-4 and V is TRBV12-3 or TRBV12-4; D perhaps matches TRBD1 (6 bases). This CDR3 region has 14 residues. CDR3 in DNA: TGTGTCAGCAGTTTTGGGGGCCCAAATGAAAAACTGTTTTTT. The encoded protein is CVSSFGGPNEKLFF.

This clonotype was counted at least ten times. The chain combines TRBV29-1 with TRBJ1-2; tentative D call: TRBD1 (6 bases). V lost 6 bases and J lost 8, with 19 bases in between. Germline CDR1 SQVTM, CDR2 ANQGSEA. CDR3 length equals 13 residues. The CDR3 DNA reads TGCAGCGTCAGCGAACCGACAGGCTACGGCTACACCTTC. This gives the protein CSVSEPTGYGYTF.

The sample holds one count of this clonotype. One end of the junction varies from germline; a read error may be responsible. The V and J genes are TRBV12-3 or TRBV12-4 and TRBJ2-7; no reliable D call. The CDR3 is 15 residues long. CDR3 bases: TGTGTCAGCACCCAAGTCCAGAGGAAGGACTACGAGCAGTACTTC. Residues: CVSTQVQRKDYEQYF.

A word on this clonotype: Since no conserved phenylalanine or tryptophan closes the CDR3, a read error is the likely cause. V gene TRBV4-1 combines with J gene TRBJ2-7; possible D gene TRBD2, 6 bases. CDR1 MGHRA and CDR2 YSYEKL come from the germline V gene. This CDR3 has 13 amino acids. The CDR3 here is CACSSRLAYEQYI. The CDR3, as DNA: TGCGCCTGCAGTTCCCGACTAGCCTACGAGCAGTACATC.

Regarding this clonotype: It may be a read error: a sequence one base away is much more abundant. The V gene is TRBV19, the J gene TRBJ2-1, with D tentatively TRBD1 (6 bases). Germline lookup yields CDR1 LNHDA and CDR2 SQIVND (reference sequence). The CDR3 loop spans 13 amino acids. Trimming removed 10 bases from V and 4 bases from J, with 14 bases in between. In DNA form, the CDR3 reads TGTGCCACTAATCTCCAGGGGTACAATGAGCAGTTCTTC. This encodes CATNLQGYNEQFF.

Remarks on this clonotype: Because the CDR3 is missing its conserved closing phenylalanine or tryptophan, this is likely a read error. This chain connects TRBV6-1 to TRBJ2-2; maybe TRBD1 (6 bases). This CDR3 comprises 16 residues. Germline assignment: CDR1 MNHNS and CDR2 SASEGT. This chain's CDR3 is CACSASWTVYTGELFS. For the CDR3, the DNA is TGTGCCTGCAGTGCATCTTGGACAGTTTATACCGGGGAGCTGTTTTCT.

Of note for this clonotype: Because it lacks the conserved phenylalanine or tryptophan at the end, this CDR3 is likely a read error. The chain combines TRBV6-2 or TRBV6-3 with TRBJ2-1, with D perhaps given as TRBD1 or TRBD2 (5 bases each). Germline values: CDR1 MNHEY, CDR2 SVGEGT. The CDR3 runs to 11 residues. Trimming cost V 6 bases and J 8 bases, with 8 bases left between them. The CDR3 is CASSWDDEQFL. The CDR3 nucleotides are TGTGCCAGCAGCTGGGACGATGAGCAGTTCTTA.

The chain is built from TRBV20-1 and TRBJ2-5; D is possibly TRBD2 (5 bases). Between the trimmed V and J ends, which lost 2 bases and 2 bases, there was a span of 15 bases. This CDR3 is 15 amino acids long. Germline V gene lookup returns CDR1 DFQATT and CDR2 SNEGSKA (reference sequence). The CDR3 protein is CSARPPRGGQETQYF. CDR3 in DNA: TGCAGTGCTAGACCACCCCGCGGCGGGCAAGAGACCCAGTACTTC.

Worth noting for this clonotype: Sequence at one end of the junction differs from germline and may be a read error. This chain uses TRBV6-1 with TRBJ2-7; 8 nucleotides line up with TRBD2. CDR3 size: 14 residues. Per the germline V gene, CDR1 is MNHNS and CDR2 is SASEGT. This chain's CDR3 is CASSMIAGWDEQYF. The CDR3 coding sequence is TGTGCCAGCAGTATGATAGCGGGATGGGACGAGCAATACTTC.

The chain links TRBV4-2 to TRBJ2-3; 7 bases align to TRBD2. The J segment lost 4 bases and the V segment lost 10 bases, leaving 17 bases of the junction unmatched. The CDR3 is made up of 16 amino acids. Germline V lookup: CDR1 LGHNA, CDR2 YNFKEQ. CDR3 DNA sequence: TGTGCCAACGGCCAGGACGGACTAGTGGGATCAGATACGCAGTATTTT. The encoded protein is CANGQDGLVGSDTQYF.

Note on this clonotype: The CDR3 end shows no conserved phenylalanine or tryptophan, and so a read error is likely. The chain couples TRBV20-1 to TRBJ2-3; D remains ambiguous. Germline CDR1 reads DFQATT; CDR2 reads SNEGSKA (reference sequence). V dropped 5 bases and J dropped 3 bases, with 9 bases sitting between them. The CDR3 contains 12 residues. The CDR3 sequence is CSARWVTDTQYC. The DNA for the CDR3 is TGCAGTGCTCGTTGGGTGACAGATACGCAGTATTGT.

The chain recombines TRBV29-1 with TRBJ2-5; possible D gene TRBD1, 5 bases. The CDR3 runs 12 residues. Germline loops: CDR1 SQVTM, CDR2 ANQGSEA. V was clipped by 4 bases and J by 5 bases, with 11 bases between them. The CDR3 protein is CSVVGHFETQYF. The CDR3 DNA is TGCAGCGTTGTTGGACATTTCGAGACCCAGTACTTC.

In this sample, this clonotype turned up many times. The gene calls are TRBV5-1 and TRBJ2-5, with D possibly matching TRBD1 (7 bases). The CDR3 has 14 residues. CDR1 SGHRS and CDR2 YFSETQ come from the germline V gene. V was shortened by 0 bases and J by 5 bases, with 11 bases between the two germline ends. This CDR3 is CASSLAPGGETQYF. In nucleotides, the CDR3 is TGCGCCAGCAGCTTGGCCCCAGGGGGGGAGACCCAGTACTTC.

A note on this clonotype: The junction departs from the called germline gene at one end, perhaps through a read error. The chain links TRBV12-3 or TRBV12-4 to TRBJ2-2; 8 bases agree with TRBD2. The CDR3 spans 15 residues. The CDR3 DNA reads TGTGCCTGCAGTCCCGGGACTAGTAGCGGCGGGGAGCTGTTTTTT. Translating it yields CACSPGTSSGGELFF.

V is TRBV5-1 and J is TRBJ2-6; D uncertain. The CDR3 loop spans 14 amino acids. From germline, CDR1 is SGHRS and CDR2 YFSETQ. V lost 3 bases, J lost 5 bases, and 9 bases lay in between. Here the CDR3 reads CASSSTTRANVLTF. CDR3 coding DNA: TGCGCCAGCAGCTCTACCACCAGGGCCAACGTCCTGACTTTC.

The rearrangement links TRBV7-9 to TRBJ2-5; TRBD2 might be the D (7 bases). Germline-derived CDR1 and CDR2 are SEHNR and FQNEAQ (reference sequence). This CDR3 has 17 amino acids. The CDR3 DNA follows: TGTGCTGGCAGCCCCCCGGGGGGACAACAAGCGATAAAGACCCAGTACTTC. Encoded protein: CAGSPPGGQQAIKTQYF.